This T cell receptor (beta chain) was obtained from a study of control samples from healthy donors and cancer patients. Germline V gene lookup returns CDR1 SGHVS and CDR2 FQNEAQ. Trimming took off 7 bases at V and 2 bases at J, with 17 bases between the two ends. The CDR3 runs to 15 residues. Assay: immunoSEQ multiplex PCR; the TCRdb copy retains only in-frame clones and omits some. The sample yields around 250,000 clones, more than 65% seen once. Sequenced: PBMCs. The clonotype originates from a woman aged 55-75 years with lung cancer. The rearrangement uses TRBV7-8 and TRBJ2-5; D is perhaps TRBD1 (6 bases). The CDR3 spells CASTPGVRGQETQYF. CDR3 bases: TGTGCCAGCACCCCCGGGGTAAGGGGGCAAGAGACCCAGTACTTC.